This T cell receptor (beta chain) was captured by sequencing in a study of T cells in Graves' hyperthyroidism and ophthalmopathy. About the study: Staff took peripheral blood when the initial diagnosis was made, before any treatment began. Whole-study findings and limits: The blood repertoire included most of the expanded thyroid clonotypes above 0.001. Ophthalmopathy got predicted by the model a median around six months before its onset.

RNA transcripts were the template for amplifying TCR beta CDR3 regions. The study used the HTBI primer set for a first-round RT-PCR of the TCR CDR3. TCRdb redid the calling of the multiplex PCR reads with MiXCR, one entry per CDR3 protein. The sample includes about 200,000 distinct CDR3 sequences, about a sixth of them seen just once. This clonotype was seen repeatedly, ten times or more. Its specificity is not known. Source material for PBMCs was 10 ml fresh peripheral blood. CDR3 length: 13 residues. CDR1 and CDR2 from the germline V gene are DFQATT and SNEGSKA (reference sequence). With 0 bases removed from V and 5 bases from J, the gap between germline ends came to 10 bases.

This chain uses TRBV20-1 with TRBJ2-5; no clear D. The sequence was obtained from a woman aged 45-65 years with Graves' hyperthyroidism. The sample was blood. The CDR3 protein is CSAREALRETQYF. For the CDR3, the DNA is TGCAGTGCTAGAGAGGCTCTACGGGAGACCCAGTACTTC.